The rows below give T cell receptor beta chains drawn from one sample of a study of cytomegalovirus exposure and HLA in healthy donors. The assay was immunoSEQ multiplex PCR, and TCRdb's table has in-frame clones only and misses some. The sample includes approximately 70,000 clones, 70% to 85% of them seen just once. Sequencing used PBMCs. The receptors shown here come from a human donor in good health. CDR3s include the opening cysteine and the closing phenylalanine or tryptophan. A D gene is named only where the DNA matches it firmly. Clone size is given for some rows only: seen once, a few or many times, or a class if the clone is expanded.

D gene	V gene	clone size	J gene	CDR3 DNA	CDR3 protein
TRBD1	TRBV5-1	.	TRBJ2-6	TGCGCCAGCAGCTTGACCGGGACAGGACTCTCTGGGGCCAACGTCCTGACTTTC	CASSLTGTGLSGANVLTF
.	TRBV10-2	.	TRBJ1-5	TGCGCCAGCACCGAAGGGGGGCGGGGGGATCAGCCCCAGCATTTT	CASTEGGRGDQPQHF
TRBD1	TRBV6-5	.	TRBJ2-1	TGTGCCAGCATAGGGGGCCGGAATGAGCAGTTCTTC	CASIGGRNEQFF
.	TRBV2	.	TRBJ2-7	TGTGCCAGCAGTGGCGGGACGTTCACCTACGAGCAGTACTTC	CASSGGTFTYEQYF
TRBD1	TRBV6-5	once	TRBJ2-1	TGTGCCACCCAACGACAGGGGAAGGATGAGCAGTTCTTC	CATQRQGKDEQFF
.	TRBV30	.	TRBJ1-2	TGTGCCTGGAGTAAGGGGAGGCAGGGTTCGCCTAACTATGGCTACACCTTC	CAWSKGRQGSPNYGYTF
.	TRBV5-4	few	TRBJ1-1	TGTGCCAGCAGCTTGAGAGGGCTTAACACTGAAGCTTTCTTT	CASSLRGLNTEAFF
.	TRBV27	.	TRBJ2-7	TGTGCCAGCAGTTTGAAGCGGGCGAGCTCCTACGAGCAGTACTTC	CASSLKRASSYEQYF
TRBD1	TRBV30	few	TRBJ2-1	TGTGCCTGGAGTGAGACAGGGGCTTACAATGAGCAGTTCTTC	CAWSETGAYNEQFF
TRBD2	TRBV29-1	.	TRBJ2-1	TGCAGCGTTGAGCGGGGGGTTTCGCGGAATGAGCAGTTCTTC	CSVERGVSRNEQFF
TRBD1	TRBV4-1	once	TRBJ1-2	TGCGCCAGCAGCCAAGAACCGGGACAGCCGATGCACTATGGCTACACCTTC	CASSQEPGQPMHYGYTF
.	TRBV7-9	.	TRBJ2-1	TGTGCCAGCAGCTTTACAGGGTATGAGCAGTTCTTC	CASSFTGYEQFF
.	TRBV6-1	.	TRBJ1-2	TGTGCCAGCAGTGCCGGAGGTACTATCCACTACTACACCTTC	CASSAGGTIHYYTF
.	TRBV28	.	TRBJ1-6	TGTGCCAGCAGATCCCAACGGACAGAGAATTCACCCCTCCACTTT	CASRSQRTENSPLHF
TRBD2	TRBV29-1	.	TRBJ2-3	TGCAGCGCCGATACCCCCAGCGGGAGTATCTCCACAGATACGCAGTATTTT	CSADTPSGSISTDTQYF
TRBD1	TRBV10-1	few	TRBJ2-1	TGCGCCAGCAGTGGAGAGACAGGGGCGGGTGAGCAGTTCTTC	CASSGETGAGEQFF
.	TRBV12-5	.	TRBJ2-5	TGTGCTAGTGGTTTAGATGACAGCCCGGAGACCCAGTACTTC	CASGLDDSPETQYF
.	TRBV30	.	TRBJ2-7	TGTGCCTGGGGACGGGGAGACGAGCAGTACTTC	CAWGRGDEQYF
.	TRBV5-1	once	TRBJ2-7	TGCGCCAGCAGCTCGGACAGCCTAGGGGAGCAGTACTTC	CASSSDSLGEQYF
.	TRBV5-1	.	TRBJ1-6	TGCGCCAGCAGCCCCGACACCGGGGGTTCACCCCTCCACTTT	CASSPDTGGSPLHF
.	TRBV5-1	.	TRBJ2-1	TGCGCCAGCAGCTTGGTAGCGGCAAGCTCCTACAATGAGCAGCTCTTC	CASSLVAASSYNEQLF
TRBD1	TRBV30	.	TRBJ1-5	TGTGCCTGGAGTGACGGGACAGCGTATAGCAATCAGCCCCAGCATTTT	CAWSDGTAYSNQPQHF
TRBD2	TRBV5-1	few	TRBJ2-7	TGCGCCAGCAGCTTGCAGGTAAAAACTAGCGGGAGCTCCTACGAGCAGTACTTC	CASSLQVKTSGSSYEQYF
TRBD1	TRBV28	.	TRBJ2-5	TGTGCCAGCAGTCGGACAGGGGTTAAGGAGACCCAGTACTTC	CASSRTGVKETQYF
TRBD1	TRBV11-3	.	TRBJ2-4	TGTGCCAGCAGCTCCAGACAGGGGGCTATAAACATTCAGTACTTC	CASSSRQGAINIQYF
.	TRBV7-9	.	TRBJ2-5	TGTGCCAGCAGCTTAGGGGGGCGCAAGGAGACCCAGTACTTC	CASSLGGRKETQYF
TRBD2	TRBV7-2	few	TRBJ2-7	TGTGCCAGCAGCTTAAGACTAGCGGGAGCGGGGGAGCAGTACTTC	CASSLRLAGAGEQYF
.	TRBV6-1	.	TRBJ1-2	TGTGCCAGCAGTGAATGGGGGGGACATTCGGGGTATGGCTACACCTTC	CASSEWGGHSGYGYTF
TRBD1	TRBV29-1	.	TRBJ1-4	TGCAGCGTGATGGGGACAGGGAGAAATGAAAAACTGTTTTTT	CSVMGTGRNEKLFF
.	TRBV5-4	.	TRBJ1-1	TGTGCCAGCAGCTTGGCCGGAGTTTTTTTAGGGAACACTGAAGCTTTCTTT	CASSLAGVFLGNTEAFF
TRBD2	TRBV11-3	.	TRBJ2-1	TGTGCCAGCAGCCGGCTAGCGGGAGTTCTTGGTGAGCAGTTCTTC	CASSRLAGVLGEQFF
TRBD1	TRBV18	.	TRBJ2-1	TGTGCCAGCTCTGGGGACAGTTACTACAATGAGCAGTTCTTC	CASSGDSYYNEQFF
TRBD2	TRBV12-5	.	TRBJ2-2	TGTGCTAGTGGTTTGGTGAAGACTAGCGAGTACACCGGGGAGCTGTTTTTT	CASGLVKTSEYTGELFF
.	TRBV27	.	TRBJ1-1	TGTGCCAGCAGTTACCCGGGCGGAGGAGACACTGAAGCTTTCTTT	CASSYPGGGDTEAFF
.	TRBV4-1	once	TRBJ2-2	TGCGCCAGCAGCCACCCCCCCAGGGAGCTGTTTTTT	CASSHPPRELFF
.	TRBV5-1	.	TRBJ1-4	TGCGCCAGCAGCTGGAGCGGGGGGCAGACGCCTAATGAAAAACTGTTTTTT	CASSWSGGQTPNEKLFF
.	TRBV11-2	.	TRBJ2-7	TGTGCCAGCAGCTTAGTCCAGGGTGGTAACGAGCAGTACTTC	CASSLVQGGNEQYF
TRBD2	TRBV6-1	.	TRBJ2-7	TGTGCCAGCAGTGACGGGACTAGCGGGATCGCCAGTATTTACGAGCAGTACTTC	CASSDGTSGIASIYEQYF
.	TRBV6-5	.	TRBJ2-1	TGTGCCAGCACCTATGGGAGATCCTACAATGAGCAGTTCTTC	CASTYGRSYNEQFF
.	TRBV6-6	.	TRBJ1-2	TGTGCCAGCAGTCGAGGGGGACGGTCTAACTATGGCTACACCTTC	CASSRGGRSNYGYTF
TRBD2	TRBV5-6	.	TRBJ2-7	TGTGCCAGCAGTCCCCTAGCGGGGACGCCAAACTACGAGCAGTACTTC	CASSPLAGTPNYEQYF
TRBD1	TRBV6-5	once	TRBJ1-1	TGTGCCAGCAGTTACTGGGGACAGGGGCTGAACACTGAAGCTTTCTTT	CASSYWGQGLNTEAFF
.	TRBV9	.	TRBJ2-1	TGTGCCAGCAGCCCCCCGGGACTCCGCGACAATGAGCAGTTCTTC	CASSPPGLRDNEQFF
.	TRBV4-1	.	TRBJ2-7	TGCGCCAGCAGCCAATACGCCCTTAGCTCCTACGAGCAGTACTTC	CASSQYALSSYEQYF
.	TRBV19	.	TRBJ1-5	TGTGCCAGTACCGCCCTCTTCACTCAGGGGAGAGGCGATCAGCCCCAGCATTTT	CASTALFTQGRGDQPQHF
.	TRBV9	.	TRBJ2-1	TGTGCCAGCAGCCCCCCTAACAATGAGCAGTTCTTC	CASSPPNNEQFF
TRBD1	TRBV11-1	.	TRBJ2-1	TGTGCCAGCAGCCGCTCGGGTAGGGGACAGGGGGCTTATGAGCAGTTCTTC	CASSRSGRGQGAYEQFF
.	TRBV7-6	.	TRBJ2-5	TGTGCCAGCAGTCATAGAATCTACGGGGAGACCCAGTACTTC	CASSHRIYGETQYF
.	TRBV20-1	.	TRBJ2-7	TGCAGTGCCACCCACAGGGACGAGCAGTACTTC	CSATHRDEQYF
TRBD2	TRBV28	.	TRBJ2-5	TGTGCCAGCAGTTTTATGGCGGGGGAGCGAGAGACCCAGTACTTC	CASSFMAGERETQYF
TRBD2	TRBV5-1	.	TRBJ2-1	TGCGCCAGCAGCCCCGGGACTAGCTCCTTTGAGCAGTTCTTC	CASSPGTSSFEQFF
TRBD2	TRBV4-1	.	TRBJ2-4	TGCGCCAGCAGCCAAGGGGATAGCGGGGGGTTAAACATTCAGTACTTC	CASSQGDSGGLNIQYF
.	TRBV6-1	few	TRBJ2-6	TGTGCCAGCAGTCTGGAGTCTGGGGCCAACGTCCTGACTTTC	CASSLESGANVLTF
.	TRBV5-1	.	TRBJ1-1	TGCGCCAGCTACTCAACGACAGGGAACACTGAAGCTTTCTTT	CASYSTTGNTEAFF
.	TRBV2	.	TRBJ1-5	TGTGCCAGCAGTGAAAGGGCAGACTATAGCAATCAGCCCCAGCATTTT	CASSERADYSNQPQHF
TRBD1	TRBV5-1	.	TRBJ1-1	TGCGCCAGCAGCTTACAGGGGGCAGAGAACACTGAAGCTTTCTTT	CASSLQGAENTEAFF
TRBD2	TRBV5-1	once	TRBJ2-3	TGCGCCAGCAGCCCTTCTAGCGGGAGATCAGATACGCAGTATTTT	CASSPSSGRSDTQYF
TRBD1	TRBV4-1	.	TRBJ1-3	TGCGCCAGCAGCCAAGACCCGGGACAGGGAAACACCATATATTTT	CASSQDPGQGNTIYF
TRBD1	TRBV29-1	once	TRBJ1-5	TGCAGCGCCAAAACAGGGGCAGGGCAGCCCCAGCATTTT	CSAKTGAGQPQHF
TRBD1	TRBV11-2	.	TRBJ1-1	TGTGCCAGCAGCTTAGAAGGGGGCAGAACTGAAGCTTTCTTT	CASSLEGGRTEAFF